The 30 T cell receptor beta chains given below trace back to one sample, sequenced in a study of blood T cell repertoires in COVID-19. The repertoire was sequenced with immunoSEQ multiplex PCR; TCRdb's copy has only in-frame clones and lacks some. The profile shows some 230,000 clones, roughly nine tenths of them singletons. The sequencing sample was made of PBMCs or T cells enriched from blood (not recorded which). The origin of the receptors is a woman under 30 in a cohort exposed to, infected with or recovered from COVID-19 (not recorded which).

The rearrangement uses TRBV23-1 and TRBJ2-3; 9 bases are shared with TRBD1. TRBV23-1 is assigned to the ORF class and has an uncertain function. The CDR3 length is 15 residues. V shed 7 bases and J 4 bases; nucleotides not matched to a gene: 9. The CDR3 DNA sequence: TGCGCCAGCAAGGGGACAGGGATCGTTTCAGATACGCAGTATTTT. Its protein product is CASKGTGIVSDTQYF.

The CDR3 loop reads CATSRDPGTTYEQYF. As DNA, the CDR3 is TGTGCCACCAGCAGAGACCCCGGGACAACCTACGAGCAGTACTTC. The gene calls are TRBV15 and TRBJ2-7; D perhaps matches TRBD1 (6 bases). The CDR3 covers 15 residues. Trimming removed 0 bases at V and 2 bases at J, with 11 bases between. Germline values: CDR1 LNHNV, CDR2 YYDKDF (reference sequence).

V gene TRBV5-1 combines with J gene TRBJ1-1; 9 nucleotides line up with TRBD1. V lost 0 bases and J lost 7; bases outside the gene matches: 13. Germline V lookup: CDR1 SGHRS, CDR2 YFSETQ. The CDR3 is 17 amino acids. The CDR3 loop is CASSLASGTGIPNEAFF. DNA of the CDR3: TGCGCCAGCAGCTTGGCTTCCGGGACAGGGATCCCAAATGAAGCTTTCTTT.

This clone was counted a few times. The V call is TRBV21-1, the J call TRBJ2-1; the DNA was not used to check the table's D call, TRBD1. TRBV21-1 is termed a pseudogene. The CDR3 is 15 residues long. CDR3 amino acids: CASSKYRAHYNEQFF. The CDR3 DNA is TGTGCCAGCAGCAAGTACAGGGCCCACTACAATGAGCAGTTCTTC.

This chain uses TRBV7-9 with TRBJ1-2; unclear D gene. CDR3 length: 15 residues. Germline V lookup: CDR1 SEHNR, CDR2 FQNEAQ (reference sequence). With 2 bases removed from V and 2 bases from J, the gap between germline ends came to 12 bases. CDR3 in amino acids: CASSLFGQSNYGYTF. DNA of the CDR3: TGTGCCAGCAGCTTATTTGGGCAGAGCAACTATGGCTACACCTTC.

This clone was recorded only once. The chain employs TRBV3-1 (or the pseudogene TRBV3-2) and TRBJ2-7; 8 bases are a match to TRBD2. The CDR3 sequence is 18 residues long. Trimming removed 1 base from V and 2 bases from J; junction bases left unmatched: 13. Germline V gene lookup returns CDR1 LGHDT and CDR2 YNNKEL (reference sequence). CDR3 in DNA: TGTGCCAGCAGCCAAGGGTCTACACTAGCGGAGCCTGCCTACGAGCAGTACTTC. Translating it yields CASSQGSTLAEPAYEQYF.

J is TRBJ2-1 and V is TRBV24-1; possible D gene TRBD2, 6 bases. The germline V gene has CDR1 KGHDR and CDR2 SFDVKD. V was pared by 4 bases and J by 6 bases, with 15 bases between. CDR3 length: 15 residues. In nucleotides, the CDR3 is TGTGCCACCAGTGACCCGAAGGGAGCGGGCAATGAGCAGTTCTTC. Translated: CATSDPKGAGNEQFF.

The J gene is TRBJ1-1, the V gene TRBV27; D perhaps matches TRBD1 (6 bases). CDR1 is MNHEY, CDR2 SMNVEV, per germline (reference sequence). This CDR3 spans 15 amino acids. V was clipped by 0 bases and J by 0 bases, with 8 bases between them. CDR3 coding DNA: TGTGCCAGCAGTTTATCTGGGGGCCTGAACACTGAAGCTTTCTTT. Its translation is CASSLSGGLNTEAFF.

The genes are TRBV14 and TRBJ2-1, with 8 positions matching TRBD2. The junction had 12 bases not matched to a gene; V was cut back by 4 bases and J by 4 bases. The germline gives CDR1 SGHDN, CDR2 FVKESK. This CDR3 comprises 17 residues. Written as DNA, the CDR3 is TGTGCCAGCAGCCTGACCAGTGCAGCGGGAGCATACAATGAGCAGTTCTTC. It yields the protein CASSLTSAAGAYNEQFF.

The chain employs TRBV11-2 and TRBJ1-2; D not resolved. Germline V CDR1 and CDR2: SGHAT, FQNNGV. Deletions cut 1 base from V and 6 bases from J, with 9 bases between. This CDR3 is 13 amino acids long. The CDR3 DNA reads as TGTGCCAGCAGCTTAGGAGGGCAGAATGGCTACACCTTC. Encoded protein: CASSLGGQNGYTF. The whole variable domain, remainder taken from reference TRBV11-2 and TRBJ1-2, is EAGVAQSPRYKIIEKRQSVAFWCNPISGHATLYWYQQILGQGPKLLIQFQNNGVVDDSQLPKDRFSAERLKGVDSTLKIQPAKLEDSAVYLCASSLGGQNGYTFGSGTRLTVV.

The gene calls are TRBV7-6 and TRBJ2-7; weak D call: TRBD1 (5 bases). Trimming left V 2 bases short and J 6 bases short, with 14 bases between. The CDR3 has 14 residues. Germline lookup yields CDR1 SGHVS and CDR2 FNYEAQ. For the CDR3, the DNA is TGTGCCAGCAGCTTATCCCTGTGGGGCTCCGAGCAGTACTTC. Translating it yields CASSLSLWGSEQYF.

The chain employs TRBV18 and TRBJ1-2; TRBD1 matches 8 bases. Germline V gene data show CDR1 as KGHSH and CDR2 as LQKENI. V shed 0 bases, J shed 8 bases, and the junction held 5 bases outside the gene matches. The CDR3 is 14 residues long. This CDR3 reads CASSPPGQGLGYTF. The CDR3 bases are TGTGCCAGCTCACCACCTGGACAGGGTCTGGGCTACACCTTC.

This chain connects TRBV7-9 to TRBJ2-7; D perhaps matches TRBD2 (6 bases). The germline gives CDR1 SEHNR, CDR2 FQNEAQ (reference sequence). This CDR3 comprises 14 residues. Trimming removed 5 bases from V and 2 bases from J, with 13 bases in between. The CDR3 sequence: CASSRAGGTYEQYF. In DNA, the CDR3 is TGTGCCAGCAGCCGCGCCGGGGGTACCTACGAGCAGTACTTC. Full variable domain (remainder filled in from reference TRBV7-9 and TRBJ2-7): DTGVSQNPRHKITKRGQNVTFRCDPISEHNRLYWYRQTLGQGPEFLTYFQNEAQLEKSRLLSDRFSAERPKGSFSTLEIQRTEQGDSAMYLCASSRAGGTYEQYFGPGTRLTVT.

The genes are TRBV28 and TRBJ2-7; TRBD1 agrees at 10 bases. Germline lookup yields CDR1 MDHEN and CDR2 SYDVKM. J lost 7 bases, V lost 4 bases, and 10 bases had no gene match. The CDR3 has 15 residues. In nucleotides, the CDR3 is TGTGCCAGCAGTTCCTCGGGACAGGGGAGGGTAGAGCAGTACTTC. Translated, it gives CASSSSGQGRVEQYF. The whole variable domain, remainder taken from reference TRBV28 and TRBJ2-7, is DVKVTQSSRYLVKRTGEKVFLECVQDMDHENMFWYRQDPGLGLRLIYFSYDVKMKEKGDIPEGYSVSREKKERFSLILESASTNQTSMYLCASSSSGQGRVEQYFGPGTRLTVT.

The gene calls are TRBV6-6 and TRBJ2-7; the match to TRBD1 covers 12 bases. V trimming: 5 bases; J trimming: 5 bases; junction bases outside the gene matches: 7. There are 15 residues in the CDR3. Looked up from germline, CDR1 is MNHNY and CDR2 is SVGAGI (reference sequence). CDR3 nucleotide sequence: TGTGCCAGCAGTCGACCGGGACAGGGGGCCAACGAGCAGTACTTC. It encodes CASSRPGQGANEQYF.

The chain employs TRBV24-1 and TRBJ2-1, with TRBD2 identical over 14 bases. The J segment lost 6 bases and the V segment lost 5 bases, leaving 8 bases of the junction unmatched. The germline V gene encodes CDR1 KGHDR and CDR2 SFDVKD. The CDR3 covers 17 residues. The CDR3 is CATSGGLAGAEANEQFF. CDR3 DNA sequence: TGTGCCACCAGTGGGGGACTAGCGGGAGCTGAGGCCAATGAGCAGTTCTTC.

The chain carries TRBV5-5 and TRBJ2-3; 8 nucleotides align to TRBD2. Germline CDR1 reads SGHKS; CDR2 reads YYEKEE (reference sequence). J gave up 4 bases and V 6 bases, and 7 bases lay outside the gene matches. The CDR3 is made up of 14 amino acids. The CDR3 nucleotides read TGTGCCAGCAACCGAGCGGGAGTGGCAGATACGCAGTATTTT. This sequence encodes CASNRAGVADTQYF.

V is TRBV21-1 and J is TRBJ1-2; TRBD1 is taken as the D call from the table, unchecked against the DNA. TRBV21-1 is marked as a pseudogene. CDR3 length: 16 amino acids. DNA of the CDR3: TGTGCCAGCAGCCATCCCCGGACAGGGGCCAACTATGGCTACACCTTC. It is translated as CASSHPRTGANYGYTF.

The V and J genes are TRBV5-5 and TRBJ1-3; the D gene is possibly TRBD1 (6 bases). The CDR3 has 16 amino acids. CDR1 is SGHKS and CDR2 is YYEKEE in the germline V gene (reference sequence). Trimming removed 1 base at V and 4 bases at J, with 15 bases between. The DNA of the CDR3 is TGTGCCAGCAGCTTGTATGGGGGCGCAGGGGGAAACACCATATATTTT. Translated: CASSLYGGAGGNTIYF. The whole variable domain, remainder taken from reference TRBV5-5 and TRBJ1-3, is DAGVTQSPTHLIKTRGQQVTLRCSPISGHKSVSWYQQVLGQGPQFIFQYYEKEERGRGNFPDRFSARQFPNYSSELNVNALLLGDSALYLCASSLYGGAGGNTIYFGEGSWLTVV.

The chain recombines TRBV7-3 with TRBJ1-5; 9 bases agree with TRBD1. The V gene's germline CDR1 is SGHTA and CDR2 FQGTGA. Unmatched junction bases numbered 9, after V lost 4 bases and J lost 5 bases. The CDR3 has 16 amino acids. The CDR3 DNA reads TGTGCCAGCAGCTCCCCTGGACAGGGGAAGGATCAGCCCCAGCATTTT. It is translated as CASSSPGQGKDQPQHF.

The table lists this clone with a count of one. This chain links TRBV7-2 with TRBJ1-6; 9 nucleotides line up with TRBD1. Losses at the gene ends were 1 base for V and 8 bases for J; bases not matched to a gene: 3. There are 15 residues in the CDR3. Germline V gene data show CDR1 as SGHTA and CDR2 as FQGNSA. The CDR3 region is CASSLGTGAYSPLHF. The CDR3 DNA is TGTGCCAGCAGCTTAGGGACAGGGGCGTATTCACCCCTCCACTTT.

V gene TRBV18 combines with J gene TRBJ1-5; 12 bases agree with TRBD1. Germline lookup yields CDR1 KGHSH and CDR2 LQKENI. J was trimmed by 6 bases and V by 2 bases; bases with no gene match: 5. This CDR3 has 16 amino acids. CDR3 bases: TGTGCCAGCTCACCAGGGACAGGGGGCGCGGGTCAGCCCCAGCATTTT. Its translation is CASSPGTGGAGQPQHF.

The chain couples TRBV5-1 to TRBJ2-2; 10 nucleotides match TRBD2. CDR3 size: 15 residues. The germline CDR1 and CDR2 sequences are SGHRS and YFSETQ. V was pared by 6 bases and J by 5 bases, with 7 bases of the junction left unmatched. The CDR3 sequence is CASTWGTSETGELFF. CDR3 DNA sequence: TGCGCCAGCACGTGGGGGACTAGCGAGACCGGGGAGCTGTTTTTT.

The J gene is TRBJ2-2, the V gene TRBV13; D perhaps matches TRBD2 (6 bases). Germline assignment: CDR1 PRHDT and CDR2 FYEKMQ (reference sequence). The CDR3 runs 16 residues. The V and J ends lost 3 bases and 1 base respectively, with 12 bases between them. The DNA of the CDR3 is TGTGCCAGCAGCTTGGGACTGGCGGTGAACACCGGGGAGCTGTTTTTT. Its translation: CASSLGLAVNTGELFF.

The J gene is TRBJ1-2, the V gene TRBV7-9, with D possibly being TRBD1 (6 bases). The V end lost 5 bases, the J end lost 3 bases, and 16 bases lay between the germline ends. CDR3 length: 15 amino acids. The germline V gene has CDR1 SEHNR and CDR2 FQNEAQ (reference sequence). The CDR3, as DNA: TGTGCCAGCAGCCCGAGACAGGCCCCCTACTATGGCTACACCTTC. It yields the protein CASSPRQAPYYGYTF.

The chain employs TRBV4-1 and TRBJ2-1, with unresolved D. The CDR3 has 13 residues. The V gene's germline CDR1 is MGHRA and CDR2 YSYEKL. V lost 0 bases to trimming and J lost 10 bases, with 10 bases between them. CDR3 coding DNA: TGCGCCAGCAGCCAAGAAAGTGGGCGAGAGCAGTTCTTC. The encoded protein is CASSQESGREQFF.

This clone was seen more than once but under ten times. The CDR3 DNA sequence: TGTGCCAGTAGAATCCGGGGAAGCACTGAAGCTTTCTTT. Protein: CASRIRGSTEAFF. V usage is TRBV19 and J usage is TRBJ1-1; the D is unclear. V was trimmed by 6 bases and J by 4 bases, leaving 12 bases between them. Germline V gene sequence: CDR1 LNHDA, CDR2 SQIVND (reference sequence). This CDR3 has 13 residues.

The V and J genes are TRBV7-9 and TRBJ2-3; 10 positions agree with TRBD2. Germline V gene sequence: CDR1 SEHNR, CDR2 FQNEAQ (reference sequence). This CDR3 is built from 17 residues. With 4 bases clipped from V and 1 base from J, the junction kept 8 bases outside the gene matches. For the CDR3, the DNA is TGTGCCAGCAGCTCGACGTTAGCGGGGGGCCGCACAGATACGCAGTATTTT. Translating gives CASSSTLAGGRTDTQYF.

The rearrangement uses TRBV2 and TRBJ1-6; the D gene is possibly TRBD1 (6 bases). V was cut by 8 bases and J by 7 bases, with 12 bases left in between. Per germline, CDR1 SNHLY and CDR2 FYNNEI. This CDR3 comprises 13 residues. Here the CDR3 reads CASSGQPNSPLHF. CDR3 DNA sequence: TGTGCCAGCTCCGGACAGCCGAATTCACCCCTCCACTTT.

J is TRBJ1-5 and V is TRBV6-2 or TRBV6-3; weak D call: TRBD1 (5 bases). Germline values: CDR1 MNHEY, CDR2 SVGEGT. The length of the CDR3 is 16 residues. Trimming left V 5 bases short and J 4 bases short, with 18 bases between. The CDR3 coding sequence is TGTGCCAGCAGTCACCATTTATACAGGAAGAATCAGCCCCAGCATTTT. It yields the protein CASSHHLYRKNQPQHF.